The 9 T cell receptor beta chains given below trace back to one sample, sequenced in a study of blood T cell repertoires in COVID-19 (dated by TCRdb to between 2020 and 2021). The method was the immunoSEQ multiplex PCR assay. In its TCRdb copy, this immuneACCESS table keeps in-frame sequences only and misses some clones. Where compared with another copy, unresolved V genes explain less than half of these, and the others have no known cause. This sample holds about 190,000 clones; about 90% were observed only once. 0.5% to 0.75% of the sample lies in the top ten. The sample was peripheral blood. The receptors were sampled from a man aged 45-60 years with acute or convalescent COVID-19.

The chain recombines TRBV12-3 or TRBV12-4 with TRBJ1-2, with D tentatively TRBD1 (5 bases). The CDR3 spans 13 residues. V was trimmed by 7 bases and J by 6 bases, leaving 15 bases between them. CDR3 amino acids: CASIRTIADGYTF. CDR3 in DNA: TGTGCCAGCATCAGGACAATAGCTGATGGCTACACCTTC.

The V call is TRBV19, the J call TRBJ1-2; TRBD1 agrees at 8 bases. Germline CDR1 LNHDA, CDR2 SQIVND (reference sequence). CDR3 length: 16 amino acids. Trimming at V came to 4 bases and at J to 0 bases, leaving 7 bases not matched to a gene. DNA for the CDR3: TGTGCCAGTAGTACCGGGACAGGTTCACCTAACTATGGCTACACCTTC. Amino acids: CASSTGTGSPNYGYTF.

This chain connects TRBV6-5 to TRBJ2-1, with 8 bases identical to TRBD2. The junction had 12 bases not matched to a gene; V was cut back by 4 bases and J by 10 bases. CDR1 is MNHEY, CDR2 SVGAGI, per germline. The CDR3 extends over 15 amino acids. The CDR3 protein is CASSSGTRPLGEQFF. The CDR3 DNA sequence: TGTGCCAGCAGTTCCGGGACTAGACCCCTTGGGGAGCAGTTCTTC.

The rearrangement uses TRBV5-4 and TRBJ2-3; 7 bases agree with TRBD2. CDR1 and CDR2 from the germline V gene are SGHNT and YYREEE (reference sequence). Trimming at V came to 7 bases and at J to 8 bases, leaving 22 bases not matched to a gene. This CDR3 spans 17 amino acids. CDR3 sequence (DNA): TGTGCCAGCTCCCCTTATAAAGGGCCGGGGGGTCTAGGTACGCAGTATTTT. Amino acids: CASSPYKGPGGLGTQYF. The full variable domain, with the rest looked up from reference TRBV5-4 and TRBJ2-3, is ETGVTQSPTHLIKTRGQQVTLRCSSQSGHNTVSWYQQALGQGPQFIFQYYREEENGRGNFPPRFSGLQFPNYSSELNVNALELDDSALYLCASSPYKGPGGLGTQYFGPGTRLTVL.

This clone was observed once. The rearrangement joins TRBV18 to TRBJ2-5; 10 nucleotides line up with TRBD1. V trimming: 3 bases; J trimming: 2 bases; junction bases outside the gene matches: 6. The CDR3 sequence is 16 residues long. Germline V gene data show CDR1 as KGHSH and CDR2 as LQKENI. The CDR3 reads CASSPTGGASQETQYF. CDR3 sequence (DNA): TGTGCCAGCTCACCGACAGGGGGCGCGAGTCAAGAGACCCAGTACTTC.

This sequence joins TRBV19 and TRBJ1-5, with TRBD1 matching over 9 bases. The junction had 7 bases not matched to a gene; V was cut back by 4 bases and J by 6 bases. The length of the CDR3 is 15 residues. Germline-derived CDR1 and CDR2 are LNHDA and SQIVND (reference sequence). DNA of the CDR3: TGTGCCAGTAGTAGTGGGGACAGGGTTCTTCAGCCCCAGCATTTT. This translates into CASSSGDRVLQPQHF. Combining the CDR3 with reference TRBV19 and TRBJ1-5 gives the whole variable domain DGGITQSPKYLFRKEGQNVTLSCEQNLNHDAMYWYRQDPGQGLRLIYYSQIVNDFQKGDIAEGYSVSREKKESFPLTVTSAQKNPTAFYLCASSSGDRVLQPQHFGDGTRLSIL.

This rearrangement joins TRBV2 to TRBJ1-4; 10 bases are shared with TRBD1. CDR1 is SNHLY, CDR2 FYNNEI, per germline. Trimming at V came to 5 bases and at J to 3 bases, leaving 3 bases not matched to a gene. This CDR3 contains 15 residues. CDR3 region: CASSRGQGANEKLFF. CDR3 bases: TGTGCCAGCAGTCGAGGACAGGGGGCTAATGAAAAACTGTTTTTT.

This chain connects TRBV7-2 to TRBJ1-1; TRBD1 matches 10 bases. This CDR3 has 15 amino acids. Unmatched junction bases numbered 4, after V lost 5 bases and J lost 1 base. Germline CDR1 reads SGHTA; CDR2 reads FQGNSA. The CDR3 nucleotides are TGTGCCAGCAGCACGGGACAGGGGAAGAACACTGAAGCTTTCTTT. This gives the protein CASSTGQGKNTEAFF.

The chain couples TRBV27 to TRBJ1-4, with D uncertain. The V gene's germline CDR1 is MNHEY and CDR2 SMNVEV (reference sequence). The length of the CDR3 is 15 residues. V dropped 8 bases and J dropped 4 bases, with 17 bases sitting between them. The CDR3 loop reads CASGPRTGVNEKLFF. CDR3 DNA: TGTGCCAGCGGTCCGCGTACCGGGGTTAATGAAAAACTGTTTTTT.